The sequence of this T cell receptor (beta chain) was determined in a study of graft-versus-host responses after intestinal transplantation. Repertoires were generated with immunoSEQ multiplex PCR, while TCRdb's copy carries only in-frame clones and drops some. The data show 95,000 to 150,000 clones, with 90% to 95% seen just once and roughly 0.11% held by the top ten. For this clone: Its antigen remains unidentified.

Broader study findings: Recipient marrow showed GvH clones, some seen first in ileum or blood. Where graft-donor T cell macrochimerism was present, patients had high graft-versus-host to host-versus-graft clonal ratios in allografts. GvH clone levels peaked in circulation, and this peak was associated with early post-transplant HvG declines.

The sample here was unstimulated CD4+ T cells sorted from spleen or lymph node cells, taken before intestinal transplant. The receptor's source is a human donor who received an intestinal transplant.

The CDR3 coding sequence is TGTGCCAGCAGCCAGACAGGGGGTAGAACTGAAGCTTTCTTT. It codes for CASSQTGGRTEAFF. The chain is built from TRBV11-3 and TRBJ1-1; 9 bases map to TRBD1. Germline CDR1 SGHNT, CDR2 YENEEA. V gave up 5 bases and J gave up 5 bases; unmatched junction bases: 6. CDR3 length: 14 residues.